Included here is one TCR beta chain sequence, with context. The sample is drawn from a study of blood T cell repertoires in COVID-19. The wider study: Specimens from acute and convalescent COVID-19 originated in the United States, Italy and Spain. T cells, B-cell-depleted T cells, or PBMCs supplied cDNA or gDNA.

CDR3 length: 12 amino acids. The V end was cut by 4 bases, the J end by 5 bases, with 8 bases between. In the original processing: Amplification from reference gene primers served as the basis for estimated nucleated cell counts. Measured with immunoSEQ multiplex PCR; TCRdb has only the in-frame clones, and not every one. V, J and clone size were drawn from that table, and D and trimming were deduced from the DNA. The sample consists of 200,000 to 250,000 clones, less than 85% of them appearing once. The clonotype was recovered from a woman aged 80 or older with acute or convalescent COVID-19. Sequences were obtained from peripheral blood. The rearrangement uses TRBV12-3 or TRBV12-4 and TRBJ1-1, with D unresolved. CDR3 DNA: TGTGCCAGCAGTTCCCCTAGTACTGAAGCTTTCTTT. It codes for CASSSPSTEAFF.